Given below is one T cell receptor beta chain in context. TCRdb analysed the RT-PCR reads with MiXCR anew, one entry per CDR3 protein. This sample has fewer than 800,000 distinct CDR3 sequences, with over 12% found just once. Germline CDR1 reads SGHRS; CDR2 reads YFSETQ. V lost 5 bases, J lost 9 bases, and 9 bases lay in between. This CDR3 spans 12 amino acids. The TCR originated in a female donor in good health, serving as a healthy control. The genes are TRBV5-1 and TRBJ1-6, with D perhaps matching TRBD1 (6 bases). Material: memory CD4+ T cells from blood. The chain's CDR3 is CASRETGSPLHF. The CDR3 nucleotides read TGCGCCAGCAGAGAGACAGGTTCACCCCTCCACTTT.